The rows below give T cell receptor beta chains drawn from one sample of a study of cytomegalovirus exposure and HLA in healthy donors. Sequenced by immunoSEQ multiplex PCR; TCRdb stores in-frame clones only, minus some. The data hold roughly 300,000 clones, with roughly nine tenths observed a single time. Sequenced sample: PBMCs. Receptors originate from a woman aged 25 to 39 in good health and CMV-seropositive. Both conserved end residues are part of each CDR3. A D gene is named only where the DNA matches it firmly. Clone size appears in some rows only: once, few, many, or a class for an expanded clone.

>TRBD1|TRBJ1-2|11|TRBV19|few
TGTGCCAGTAACACAGGGGATGGCTACACCTTC
CASNTGDGYTF
>-|TRBJ2-7|14|TRBV6-1|-
TGTGCCAGCAGTGAAGTCACAGGGGAGGACGAGCAGTACTTC
CASSEVTGEDEQYF
>-|TRBJ1-1|12|TRBV12-5|-
TGTGCTAGTGGTCCAACGGGAGCTGAAGCTTTCTTT
CASGPTGAEAFF
>-|TRBJ2-7|15|TRBV6-1|-
TGTGCCAGCAGTTCTCTATACAGATCCAACTACGAGCAGTACTTC
CASSSLYRSNYEQYF
>TRBD1|TRBJ2-3|15|TRBV7-2|-
TGTGCCAGCACCTCCAGACAGGGATGGACAGATACGCAGTATTTT
CASTSRQGWTDTQYF
>-|TRBJ2-2|19|TRBV4-3|once
TGCGCCAGCAGCCAAGATCTTCTACTAGGCGGGACCAACACCGGGGAGCTGTTTTTT
CASSQDLLLGGTNTGELFF
>-|TRBJ2-1|14|TRBV28|-
TGTGCCAGCAGTTCCACCAGGGGCCGAAATGAGCAGTTCTTC
CASSSTRGRNEQFF
>-|TRBJ2-3|15|TRBV15|-
TGTGCCACCAGCAGAGATTTACCCGGGCGAGATACGCAGTATTTT
CATSRDLPGRDTQYF
>TRBD1|TRBJ1-4|16|TRBV10-3|-
TGTGCCATCAGTGGGGGGACAGGGCCCCTAGGCGAAAAACTGTTTTTT
CAISGGTGPLGEKLFF
>TRBD2|TRBJ2-7|16|TRBV30|-
TGTGCCTGGAGTGTACTAGCGGGAGGCCCCTCTAACGAGCAGTACTTC
CAWSVLAGGPSNEQYF
>TRBD1|TRBJ1-5|15|TRBV5-4|-
TGTGCCAGCAGCTCTGACAGGGGGCTGAATCAGCCCCAGCATTTT
CASSSDRGLNQPQHF
>TRBD2|TRBJ2-1|16|TRBV15|once
TGTGCCACCAGCAGATTAGCGGGGGGGGCCGCTTTCGAGCAGTTCTTC
CATSRLAGGAAFEQFF
>TRBD1|TRBJ1-2|15|TRBV7-2|-
TGTGCCAGCAGCTCGCGGGACAGAATCCCCTCTGGCTACACCTTC
CASSSRDRIPSGYTF
>-|TRBJ2-7|11|TRBV29-1|-
TGCAGCGTGTACACAACCTACGAGCAGTACTTC
CSVYTTYEQYF
>TRBD1|TRBJ1-2|15|TRBV28|once
TGTGCCAGCAGTCACAGGGGACTAGCTAACTATGGCTACACCTTC
CASSHRGLANYGYTF
>-|TRBJ2-6|16|TRBV4-3|-
TGCGCCAGCAGCCAAGACCATTTCTCTGGGGCCAACGTCCTGACTTTC
CASSQDHFSGANVLTF
>TRBD2|TRBJ2-1|16|TRBV7-3|-
TGTGCCAGCAGCGCGTACAGCGGGAGCAGTTACAATGAGCAGTTCTTC
CASSAYSGSSYNEQFF
>-|TRBJ1-6|14|TRBV2|-
TGTGCCGGTGGAGGGGCGCGGGAGTCCTCACCCCTCCACTTT
CAGGGARESSPLHF
>-|TRBJ1-5|13|TRBV30|-
TGTGCCTGGAGCACGAGGGGAGGGCAGCCCCAGCATTTT
CAWSTRGGQPQHF
>-|TRBJ1-2|14|TRBV28|-
TGTGCCAGCACCCCTTCCGGGGGAGGCTATGGCTACACCTTC
CASTPSGGGYGYTF
>TRBD2|TRBJ2-5|16|TRBV18|once
TGTGCCAGCTCACCAGGGGTAGCGGGAAGCCAAGAGACCCAGTACTTC
CASSPGVAGSQETQYF
>TRBD2|TRBJ2-4|17|TRBV7-2|-
TGTGCCAGCAGCTCCCCGACAGCGGGGTTCGACAAAAACATTCAGTACTTC
CASSSPTAGFDKNIQYF
>TRBD1|TRBJ2-7|12|TRBV6-5|few
TGTGCCAGCAGTACAGGGACAGCAAAGCAGTACTTC
CASSTGTAKQYF
>-|TRBJ2-3|14|TRBV15|-
TGTGCCACCAGCAGAGGTCGAAGTACGGATACGCAGTATTTT
CATSRGRSTDTQYF
>-|TRBJ1-4|15|TRBV6-6|-
TGTGCCAGCAGGGCGGGGGGATCAACTAATGAAAAACTGTTTTTT
CASRAGGSTNEKLFF
>-|TRBJ2-7|13|TRBV13|-
TGTGCCAGCAGCTCCCGGGCCCACTACGAGCAGTACTTC
CASSSRAHYEQYF
>TRBD1|TRBJ2-7|15|TRBV5-4|-
TGTGCCAGCAGCACCGGGACAGGCCAACCCTACGAGCAGTACTTC
CASSTGTGQPYEQYF
>TRBD1|TRBJ1-2|17|TRBV6-1|once
TGTGCCAGCAGTGAACTGGCAGGGGGCGCAACTGTCTATGGCTACACCTTC
CASSELAGGATVYGYTF
>-|TRBJ1-5|14|TRBV6-1|-
TGTGCCAGCAGTGACTATTATAGCAATCAGCCCCAGCATTTT
CASSDYYSNQPQHF
>-|TRBJ2-5|15|TRBV14|-
TGTGCCAGCAGTCCCAGGGCGGGGATCCAAGAGACCCAGTACTTC
CASSPRAGIQETQYF
>TRBD1|TRBJ2-7|15|TRBV11-3|-
TGTGCCAGCAGCTTAGGAGGACAGGGGGACGCCGAGCAGTACTTC
CASSLGGQGDAEQYF
>-|TRBJ2-3|17|TRBV15|-
TGTGCCACCAGCACACCCAGGACTGCCATCAGCACAGATACGCAGTATTTT
CATSTPRTAISTDTQYF
>TRBD1|TRBJ1-5|15|TRBV19|-
TGTGCCAGTAGTATAGGGACAGGGGTCGGACAGCCCCAGCATTTT
CASSIGTGVGQPQHF
>TRBD1|TRBJ1-2|15|TRBV2|once
TGTGCCAGCAGCGAACCGGGACAGGTGAACTATGGCTACACCTTC
CASSEPGQVNYGYTF
>-|TRBJ1-4|14|TRBV6-1|-
TGTGCCAGCAGTGAGGACATTGCTAATGAAAAACTGTTTTTT
CASSEDIANEKLFF
>TRBD2|TRBJ2-7|20|TRBV28|-
TGTGCCAGCAGTTGGGGGACGGCCGGGACTAGCGGGAGGGCCGGATACGAGCAGTACTTC
CASSWGTAGTSGRAGYEQYF
>TRBD1|TRBJ1-2|14|TRBV6-5|-
TGTGCCAGCAGTTCCGAAACAGGGGGCCCTGGCTACACCTTC
CASSSETGGPGYTF
>TRBD1|TRBJ1-2|17|TRBV9|few
TGTGCCAGCAGCGCCAAAACCGACAGGGGAGTCTACTATGGCTACACCTTC
CASSAKTDRGVYYGYTF
>-|TRBJ1-5|13|TRBV30|-
TGTGCCTGGTCCGCAGAAACCAATCAGCCCCAGCATTTT
CAWSAETNQPQHF
>TRBD2|TRBJ2-1|14|TRBV29-1|-
TGCAGCGTTGGGTCGGGAGGACCATACAATGAGCAGTTCTTC
CSVGSGGPYNEQFF
>-|TRBJ1-2|13|TRBV14|-
TGTGCCAGCAGCCGGATCCTCATTTCGGGCTACACCTTC
CASSRILISGYTF
>TRBD2|TRBJ2-5|16|TRBV9|-
TGTGCCAGCAGCGTAGAAGGGACTAGCGGGGTTTGGACCCAGTACTTC
CASSVEGTSGVWTQYF
>-|TRBJ2-7|13|TRBV2|-
TGTGCCAACGCATGGTTGGGAGAGTACGAGCAGTACTTC
CANAWLGEYEQYF
>TRBD1|TRBJ2-2|15|TRBV19|-
TGTGCCAGTAGTGTCCTAGGGACAGGGGCCGGGGAGCTGTTTTTT
CASSVLGTGAGELFF
>-|TRBJ1-5|14|TRBV19|-
TGTGCCAGTAGTGAACGACAGTTCAATCAGCCCCAGCATTTT
CASSERQFNQPQHF
>-|TRBJ2-7|14|TRBV27|-
TGTGCCAGCGGCCTACGGGGGGCCCACTACGAGCAGTACTTC
CASGLRGAHYEQYF
>-|TRBJ1-6|15|TRBV25-1|-
TGTGCCAGCACCCCTCGCGGGGACCTCAATTCACCCCTCCACTTT
CASTPRGDLNSPLHF
>TRBD2|TRBJ2-1|14|TRBV25-1|-
TGTGCCAGCAGTGCGGTAGCGGGAAACAATGAGCAGTTCTTC
CASSAVAGNNEQFF
>-|TRBJ1-5|13|TRBV5-6|once
TGTGCCAGCAGCTCGCGCGATTATCAGCCCCAGCATTTT
CASSSRDYQPQHF
>TRBD2|TRBJ2-7|15|TRBV30|few
TGTGCCTGGAGGGGAGCGGGGGCCCTAAACTACGAGCAGTACTTC
CAWRGAGALNYEQYF
>-|TRBJ1-1|12|TRBV14|-
TGTGCCAGCAGCCAATCGGACGTTGAAGCTTTCTTT
CASSQSDVEAFF
>TRBD2|TRBJ2-1|16|TRBV5-1|once
TGCGCCAGCAGCTTACGGTCAGCGGGAGGGCCGGATGAGCAGTTCTTC
CASSLRSAGGPDEQFF
>-|TRBJ2-7|13|TRBV28|-
TGTGCCAGCAGTTTTTCCAGGGTCGACGAGCAGTACTTC
CASSFSRVDEQYF
>TRBD1|TRBJ2-7|14|TRBV13|-
TGTGCCAGCAGCTTAAGGGGGCTAGAGGACGAGCAGTACTTC
CASSLRGLEDEQYF
>TRBD2|TRBJ2-3|19|TRBV15|-
TGTGCCACCAGCAGAGAGGGGGTAGGACTAGCGGGAAGCACAGATACGCAGTATTTT
CATSREGVGLAGSTDTQYF